Below are 9 T cell receptor beta chains sequenced from a single sample in a study of blood T cell repertoires in COVID-19. Some clones are missing from TCRdb's copy, which holds only in-frame ones; the method was immunoSEQ multiplex PCR. The sample holds some 150,000 clones, approximately 83% seen once. Source material: peripheral blood. These TCRs come from a human donor with acute or convalescent COVID-19. The donor label of this sample is uncertain.

The V gene is TRBV7-9, the J gene TRBJ2-7; D possibly corresponds to TRBD1 (6 bases). The V end was cut by 5 bases, the J end by 1 base, with 24 bases between. The CDR3 is made up of 18 amino acids. The germline V gene encodes CDR1 SEHNR and CDR2 FQNEAQ (reference sequence). In nucleotides, the CDR3 is TGTGCCAGCAGCCCCGCCCGCTTTCTGACAGGACGGTCCTACGAGCAGTACTTC. As protein: CASSPARFLTGRSYEQYF.

This clone appeared a single time. The chain carries TRBV21-1 and TRBJ1-3; TRBD1 is the table's D call and was not checked against the DNA. TRBV21-1 is given as a pseudogene. The CDR3 loop spans 22 amino acids. CDR3 loop: CASSKLPRRGPWGQSSGNTIYF. The CDR3 DNA follows: TGTGCCAGCAGCAAACTTCCGCGTCGGGGTCCTTGGGGACAGAGCTCTGGAAACACCATATATTTT.

The V gene is TRBV5-1, the J gene TRBJ2-1, with D possibly being TRBD1 (6 bases). Looked up from germline, CDR1 is SGHRS and CDR2 is YFSETQ. This CDR3 region has 15 residues. With 0 bases removed from V and 2 bases from J, the gap between germline ends came to 9 bases. CDR3 sequence (DNA): TGCGCCAGCAGCTTGGAAGGGGGACCCTACAATGAGCAGTTCTTC. This translates into CASSLEGGPYNEQFF.

This chain links TRBV18 with TRBJ1-4; possible D gene TRBD1, 6 bases. Trimming took 3 bases from V and 1 from J, leaving 12 bases between them. CDR3 length: 16 amino acids. The germline V gene has CDR1 KGHSH and CDR2 LQKENI. Here the CDR3 reads CASSPPVGGTNEKLFF. CDR3 DNA sequence: TGTGCCAGCTCACCCCCAGTAGGGGGAACTAATGAAAAACTGTTTTTT. The full variable domain, with the rest looked up from reference TRBV18 and TRBJ1-4, is NAGVMQNPRHLVRRRGQEARLRCSPMKGHSHVYWYRQLPEEGLKFMVYLQKENIIDESGMPKERFSAEFPKEGPSILRIQQVVRGDSAAYFCASSPPVGGTNEKLFFGSGTQLSVL.

The CDR3 region has the DNA TGTGCCAGTAGTATGTATGTTGAGCAGCCCCAGCATTTT. Translating gives CASSMYVEQPQHF. This rearrangement joins TRBV19 to TRBJ1-5; D call uncertain. V was pared by 3 bases and J by 7 bases, with 10 bases between. The CDR3 runs to 13 residues. CDR1 is LNHDA, CDR2 SQIVND, per germline (reference sequence).

The chain couples TRBV5-4 to TRBJ1-1, with 7 bases lining up with TRBD1. After removal of 7 bases from V and 1 base from J, the junction contained 4 bases not matched to a gene. Per germline, CDR1 SGHNT and CDR2 YYREEE (reference sequence). This CDR3 has 13 residues. This CDR3 reads CASAPGGNTEAFF. The DNA for the CDR3 is TGTGCCAGCGCCCCAGGGGGGAACACTGAAGCTTTCTTT.

The V and J genes are TRBV3-1 (or the pseudogene TRBV3-2) and TRBJ2-1; no firm D call. This CDR3 region has 13 residues. With 1 base removed from V and 6 bases from J, the gap between germline ends came to 7 bases. Germline lookup yields CDR1 LGHDT and CDR2 YNNKEL (reference sequence). This CDR3 is CASSQVLSNEQFF. The CDR3 DNA is TGTGCCAGCAGCCAAGTTCTATCCAATGAGCAGTTCTTC.

The genes are TRBV2 and TRBJ1-5; TRBD1 might be the D (6 bases). Per the germline V gene, CDR1 is SNHLY and CDR2 is FYNNEI. This CDR3 contains 18 residues. V was clipped by 7 bases and J by 2 bases, with 24 bases between them. DNA for the CDR3: TGTGCCAGCACAAGGGGGTTCAGGTCCCAGGGAGGCAATCAGCCCCAGCATTTT. This encodes CASTRGFRSQGGNQPQHF. Variable domain in full (rest from reference TRBV2 and TRBJ1-5): EPEVTQTPSHQVTQMGQEVILRCVPISNHLYFYWYRQILGQKVEFLVSFYNNEISEKSEIFDDQFSVERPDGSNFTLKIRSTKLEDSAMYFCASTRGFRSQGGNQPQHFGDGTRLSIL.

The gene calls are TRBV7-2 and TRBJ2-1; 13 nucleotides agree with TRBD2. Germline trimming cut 5 bases from V and 7 bases from J; bases unmatched to any gene: 5. The CDR3 length is 15 residues. The V gene's germline CDR1 is SGHTA and CDR2 FQGNSA. The CDR3 DNA reads as TGTGCCAGCAGCATTACTAGCGGGGGGGCAAATGAGCAGTTCTTC. Translating gives CASSITSGGANEQFF.